The clone carrying this T cell receptor beta chain was found a few times. The CDR3 has 14 amino acids. The germline V gene has CDR1 PRHDT and CDR2 FYEKMQ (reference sequence). V was clipped by 1 base and J by 0 bases, with 5 bases between them. This sample stems from a study of early T cells in non-severe SARS-CoV-2 infection. TCRdb analysed the 5' RACE reads with MiXCR anew, one entry per CDR3 protein. This sample yields under 90,000 distinct CDR3 sequences, of which roughly 13% are seen a single time; 5.5% to 7.5% belongs to the top ten. Sequencing used whole blood. The chain links TRBV13 to TRBJ2-3; D not resolved. The receptor was isolated from an adult who was a healthcare worker with PCR-confirmed SARS-CoV-2 infection or an uninfected control (not recorded which). As DNA, the CDR3 is TGTGCCAGCAGCTTAGTTCAGAGCACAGATACGCAGTATTTT. This encodes CASSLVQSTDTQYF.